This TCR beta chain was documented in a study of blood T cell repertoires in COVID-19 (dated by TCRdb to between 2020 and 2021). About the investigation overall: The collaborator samples originated in the United States, Italy and Spain and spanned the acute and convalescent phases of COVID-19. Subjects who had been exposed to COVID-19, were actively infected with it, or had recovered from it provided the deeply sampled blood TCRbeta repertoires that made up the dataset. Samples were obtained from the ongoing ImmuneRACE study (first 160 participants) and from approximately 1,200 subjects provided by 6 global collaborators. The prospective study material was composed of cDNA or gDNA derived from T cells, B-cell-depleted T cells, or PBMCs. Where HLA class I and class II types were available, the types were taken from metadata supplied by the sample provider, not from assay-based typing. The sample metadata nearly always contained a de-identified subject ID, COVID-19 status, age in years and sex. A freely available public database, intended as a resource for researchers studying the immune response to SARS-CoV-2, is where the repertoires were released.

For CDR1 and CDR2, the germline V gene (reference sequence) lists MNHEY and SMNVEV. V has 4 bases trimmed and J has 6 bases trimmed; junction bases matching no gene number 9. From its cysteine to its phenylalanine, the CDR3 spans 15 amino acids. The only DNA kept is the CDR3, 45 bases in frame from the first base. Points on this clone: Its antigen has not been determined. No quality values exist for individual bases; no much larger clone is one base distant.

Each collaborating institution followed its own protocols to collect whole blood in K2EDTA tubes. For TCRbeta analysis, collaborator samples were shipped as frozen whole blood, as isolated PBMCs, or as DNA extracted from either sample type. Results the study describes overall, beyond this receptor: How much clinical and demographic metadata was included differed by source and by participant, and the metadata was provided uncurated.

TCRbeta CDR3 regions were amplified from genomic DNA using the immunoSEQ Assay, a bias-controlled multiplex PCR. The original pipeline was this. The number of nucleated cells in each sample was estimated from the amplification of reference gene primers within the assay. To quantify the absolute abundance of each unique TCRbeta CDR3 rearrangement, sequence reads were collapsed and filtered. For each sample, productive Simpson clonality was calculated by taking the square root of Simpson's diversity index across productive rearrangements. TCRdb re-hosts the immuneACCESS table, in-frame sequences only. Its copies lack some clones; in the studies checked, an unresolved V gene accounts for under half of them, and the cause for the rest is not known. V, J and clone size are those of that table, while D and trimming were read from the DNA. The sample table records about 89,000 clones; about 80% of these occur just once. The leading ten clones occupy about 9.4% of the sample.

This sequence was found in a man in his 70s with acute or convalescent COVID-19. The chain is assembled from TRBV27 and TRBJ2-7; the central 10 bases match TRBD2. The sequenced material came from peripheral blood. The nucleotides read TGTGCCAGCAGTTCCCAAGCGGGAGGGCCCTTCGAGCAGTACTTC. It translates as CASSSQAGGPFEQYF.